This TCR beta chain stems from a study of T cell responses to AZD1222 COVID-19 vaccine. Whole-study findings and limits: There were repertoire samples only from the period after the peak T cell response. Among the donors, most were white British and more were female, and clonal diversity was possibly underestimated. Seropositive status at baseline applied to only a handful of AZD1222 recipients. Across the whole spike, CD4 TCRs peaked at regions 160-218 and 743-854.

Trimming pared 5 bases from V and 4 bases from J, leaving 9 bases between. The CDR3 has 12 residues. The assay was immunoSEQ multiplex PCR, and TCRdb's table has in-frame clones only and misses some. The data contain about 97,000 clones, 70% to 90% of them singletons. A word on this clone: Its antigen is currently unknown.

This TCR was sampled from an adult in good health. The chain employs TRBV12-3 or TRBV12-4 and TRBJ2-7; D ambiguous. The sequenced sample was peripheral blood, obtained on day 0 of AZD1222 vaccination. In nucleotides, the CDR3 is TGTGCCAGCAGTATCGGCCGGTACGAGCAGTACTTC. Translation: CASSIGRYEQYF.